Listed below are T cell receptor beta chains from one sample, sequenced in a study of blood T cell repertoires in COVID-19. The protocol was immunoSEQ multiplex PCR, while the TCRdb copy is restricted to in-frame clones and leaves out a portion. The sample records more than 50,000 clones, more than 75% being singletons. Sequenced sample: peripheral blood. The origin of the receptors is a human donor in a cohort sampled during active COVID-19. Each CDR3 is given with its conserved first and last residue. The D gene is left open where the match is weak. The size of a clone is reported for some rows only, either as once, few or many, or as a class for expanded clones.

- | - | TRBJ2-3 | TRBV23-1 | CASYPGGQVPDTQYF | TGCGCCAGCTACCCCGGGGGGCAGGTTCCAGATACGCAGTATTTT
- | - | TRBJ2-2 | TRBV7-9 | CASSLGSNYGELFF | TGTGCCAGCAGCTTAGGGTCTAACTACGGGGAGCTGTTTTTT
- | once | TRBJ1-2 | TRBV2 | CASSTQGIHYGYTF | TGTGCCAGCAGTACACAGGGAATACACTATGGCTACACCTTC
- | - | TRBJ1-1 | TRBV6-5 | CASSYFQGLGTEAFF | TGTGCCAGCAGTTACTTCCAGGGATTAGGGACTGAAGCTTTCTTT
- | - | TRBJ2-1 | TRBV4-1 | CASSRIDSSSYNEQFF | TGCGCCAGCAGCCGCATCGACTCCAGCTCCTACAATGAGCAGTTCTTC
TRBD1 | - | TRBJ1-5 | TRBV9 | CASSLNGPQGARPQHF | TGTGCCAGCAGCTTAAATGGCCCGCAGGGGGCTCGGCCCCAGCATTTT
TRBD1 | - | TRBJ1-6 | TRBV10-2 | CASTRQGRSTPLHF | TGCGCCAGCACGCGACAGGGCCGAAGCACACCCCTCCACTTT
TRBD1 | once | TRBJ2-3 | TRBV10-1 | CASSEFGQANTQYF | TGCGCCAGCAGTGAGTTCGGACAGGCTAATACGCAGTATTTT
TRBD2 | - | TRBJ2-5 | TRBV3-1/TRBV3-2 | CASSRTSGANQETQYF | TGTGCCAGCAGCCGGACTAGCGGGGCCAACCAAGAGACCCAGTACTTC
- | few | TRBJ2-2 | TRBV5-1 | CASSAGQPNTGELFF | TGCGCCAGCAGTGCGGGACAGCCTAACACCGGGGAGCTGTTTTTT
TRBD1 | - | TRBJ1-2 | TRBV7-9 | CASSGNKGANYGYTF | TGTGCCAGCAGCGGAAATAAGGGGGCGAACTATGGCTACACCTTC
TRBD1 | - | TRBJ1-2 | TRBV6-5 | CASSFRDRGYGYTF | TGTGCCAGCAGTTTTAGGGACAGGGGTTATGGCTACACCTTC
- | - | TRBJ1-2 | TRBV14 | CASSQVRGGVYGYTF | TGTGCCAGCAGCCAAGTACGGGGAGGAGTGTATGGCTACACCTTC
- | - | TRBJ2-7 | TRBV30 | CAWNRESSYEQYF | TGTGCCTGGAACAGGGAGAGCTCCTACGAGCAGTACTTC
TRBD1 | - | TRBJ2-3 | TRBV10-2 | CASSPRGPSTDTQYF | TGCGCCAGCAGCCCCAGGGGGCCCAGCACAGATACGCAGTATTTT
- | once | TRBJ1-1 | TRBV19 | CASSIGALNTEAFF | TGTGCCAGTAGTATAGGGGCGTTGAACACTGAAGCTTTCTTT
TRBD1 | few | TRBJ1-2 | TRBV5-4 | CASSLGTGNNYGYTF | TGTGCCAGCAGCTTGGGGACAGGAAACAACTATGGCTACACCTTC
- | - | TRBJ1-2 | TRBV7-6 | CASSLLQGTDYGYTF | TGTGCCAGCAGCTTACTCCAGGGAACGGACTATGGCTACACCTTC
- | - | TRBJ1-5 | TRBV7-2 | CAGQGDNQPQHF | TGTGCCGGGCAGGGCGACAATCAGCCCCAGCATTTT